This is a list of T cell receptor beta chains from one sample in a study of blood T cell repertoires in COVID-19. The table came from immunoSEQ multiplex PCR; TCRdb's copy has only in-frame clones and leaves some out. The sample lists hundreds of thousands of clones, roughly 90% occurring once. The sample was peripheral blood. The receptors come from a man aged 35 to 55 with acute or convalescent COVID-19. Each CDR3 is given without its conserved first and last residue. Fields, in order: clone size, V gene, J gene, CDR3 protein. Not every row has a clone size; where given, it reads once, few, many or a size class.

-	TRBV29-1	TRBJ2-1	SVRAEFGQGQF
once	TRBV6-5	TRBJ2-7	ASRSPGVPHEQY
-	TRBV5-1	TRBJ1-4	ASSRDGLEKLF
-	TRBV30	TRBJ1-5	AWTSKTSNQPQH
-	TRBV6-4	TRBJ1-5	ASSEFNNQPQH
-	TRBV21-1	TRBJ1-5	ASSVPNGDISNQPQH
many	TRBV12-1	TRBJ2-7	ASSFSPPPGSAHAYEQY
once	TRBV18	TRBJ2-5	ASSPTVETQY
-	TRBV9	TRBJ1-1	ASSGGQGEAF
-	TRBV18	TRBJ2-2	ASSPSGSGTGELF
-	TRBV5-6	TRBJ2-7	ASSNLAGGYVNYYEQY
-	TRBV5-1	TRBJ1-1	ASSYLPTGYRGMDTEAF
-	TRBV29-1	TRBJ2-7	SVADRVSYEQY
-	TRBV5-1	TRBJ1-6	ASSLTSGWSSYNSPLH
-	TRBV7-2	TRBJ1-3	ASSLVIDSLSGNTIY
-	TRBV9	TRBJ1-6	ASSESWGQGASPLH
-	TRBV13	TRBJ1-2	ASSLGSYGYT
-	TRBV20-1	TRBJ1-2	SASGAARGPGGYT
-	TRBV19	TRBJ1-1	ASTPYSAVTEAF
-	TRBV11-2	TRBJ2-5	ASSLEETQY
-	TRBV7-2	TRBJ1-1	ASSLMAGVGTEAF
few	TRBV7-2	TRBJ1-2	ASSPFGGLSYGYT
-	TRBV25-1	TRBJ1-1	ASSESGQGPRSEAF
-	TRBV2	TRBJ2-1	ARKQTGVDEQF
-	TRBV28	TRBJ2-1	ASIRTSGIVNEQF
-	TRBV5-6	TRBJ2-2	ASSSLLGELF
-	TRBV28	TRBJ1-6	ASSLVSAPLH
-	TRBV3-1/TRBV3-2	TRBJ1-3	ASRDSGNTIY
-	TRBV3-1/TRBV3-2	TRBJ2-7	ASSPGLAGNYEQY
-	TRBV6-6	TRBJ2-3	ASSYFAGDTQY
-	TRBV30	TRBJ1-5	AWSGAMGNQPQH
-	TRBV5-4	TRBJ1-1	ASSRQSRTEAF
-	TRBV30	TRBJ2-4	AWRGGSDLNIQY
-	TRBV2	TRBJ2-7	ASSESGNEQY
-	TRBV19	TRBJ2-6	ASSTLETGTGANVLT
-	TRBV5-1	TRBJ2-7	ASSPGTSGGTQY
-	TRBV2	TRBJ1-4	ATTGQINEKLF
-	TRBV28	TRBJ1-2	ASSPGGWYKPNYGYT
-	TRBV7-7	TRBJ2-3	ASSLGGTRSDTQY
-	TRBV18	TRBJ2-5	ASSPRHSPETQY
-	TRBV30	TRBJ1-2	AWSLTGQPLSGYT
once	TRBV6-5	TRBJ2-2	ASSYLQGGVGELF
-	TRBV4-2	TRBJ1-1	ASSQLHLTGGTEAF